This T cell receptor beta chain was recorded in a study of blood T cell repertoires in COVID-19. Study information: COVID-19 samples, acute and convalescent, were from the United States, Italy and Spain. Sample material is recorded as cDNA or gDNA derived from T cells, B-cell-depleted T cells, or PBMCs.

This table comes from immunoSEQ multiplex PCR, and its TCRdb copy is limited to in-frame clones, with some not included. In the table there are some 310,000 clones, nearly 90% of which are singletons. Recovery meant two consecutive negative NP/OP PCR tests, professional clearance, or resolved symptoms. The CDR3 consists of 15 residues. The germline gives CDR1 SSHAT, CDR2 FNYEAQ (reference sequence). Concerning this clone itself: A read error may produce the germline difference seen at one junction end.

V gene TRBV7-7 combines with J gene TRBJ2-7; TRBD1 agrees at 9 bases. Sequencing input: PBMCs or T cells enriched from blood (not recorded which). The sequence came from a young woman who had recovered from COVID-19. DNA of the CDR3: TGTGCTAGCAGCACCGGGACAGGGAGTTCCTACGAGCAGTACTTC. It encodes CASSTGTGSSYEQYF.